A single sample gave rise to the 23 T cell receptor beta chains below, sequenced in a study of OX40 agonist ivuxolimab in advanced cancers. Assay used: immunoSEQ multiplex PCR; TCRdb lists only in-frame clones, some missing. The sample comprises about 80,000 clones, about nine tenths of which are singletons, and about 0.32% rests with the top ten. The sequencing here drew on CD4+ or CD8+ T cells sorted from blood, taken in a trial of the OX40 agonist ivuxolimab. These receptors all come from an adult with an advanced solid tumor such as melanoma, head and neck, liver or kidney cancer.

The chain has TRBV7-9 and TRBJ1-1; no firm D call. Germline V gives CDR1 SEHNR, CDR2 FQNEAQ (reference sequence). The CDR3 extends over 11 amino acids. V lost 5 bases and J 4 bases, leaving 5 bases between the germline ends. CDR3 loop: CASSRVTEAFF. CDR3 nucleotide sequence: TGTGCCAGCAGCCGTGTCACTGAAGCTTTCTTT.

The chain joins TRBV5-4 to TRBJ2-1; the match to TRBD2 covers 13 bases. The ends lost 3 bases at V and 7 bases at J; junction bases unmatched: 10. Germline lookup yields CDR1 SGHNT and CDR2 YYREEE (reference sequence). The CDR3 runs to 17 residues. The CDR3 loop reads CASSSTLGLAGLNEQFF. CDR3 in DNA: TGTGCCAGCAGCTCTACACTGGGACTAGCGGGACTTAATGAGCAGTTCTTC.

CDR3: CASSPRAGLTYEQFF. CDR3 DNA sequence: TGTGCCAGCAGCCCACGTGCGGGACTGACATATGAGCAGTTCTTC. V usage is TRBV9 and J usage is TRBJ2-1; a weak D match, TRBD2 (6 bases). Trimming pared 4 bases from V and 8 bases from J, leaving 19 bases between. This CDR3 has 15 amino acids. The germline CDR1 and CDR2 sequences are SGDLS and YYNGEE.

This chain uses TRBV7-9 with TRBJ2-2; no definite D call. V lost 5 bases, J lost 3 bases, and 4 bases lay in between. The CDR3 spans 12 residues. Germline V gives CDR1 SEHNR, CDR2 FQNEAQ (reference sequence). CDR3 coding DNA: TGTGCCAGCAGCCTCCACACCGGGGAGCTGTTTTTT. Its protein product is CASSLHTGELFF.

This chain joins TRBV7-9 and TRBJ1-2; D gene ambiguous. V lost 6 bases and J lost 8, with 16 bases in between. CDR1 SEHNR and CDR2 FQNEAQ come from the germline V gene (reference sequence). This CDR3 spans 13 amino acids. This CDR3 is CASSLGRIGGYTF. The CDR3 DNA reads as TGTGCCAGCAGTCTGGGGAGAATTGGGGGCTACACCTTC.

V gene TRBV7-2 combines with J gene TRBJ2-7; D remains ambiguous. The germline V gene encodes CDR1 SGHTA and CDR2 FQGNSA. The CDR3 is 13 residues long. V was clipped by 1 base and J by 4 bases, with 8 bases between them. The CDR3 DNA follows: TGTGCCAGCAGCTTAGACCGGGCGTACGAGCAGTACTTC. Its translation: CASSLDRAYEQYF.

The gene calls are TRBV4-3 and TRBJ2-2, with 14 bases fitting TRBD2. J gave up 7 bases and V 1 base, and 5 bases lay outside the gene matches. This CDR3 contains 17 residues. Per the germline V gene, CDR1 is LGHNA and CDR2 is YSLEER. CDR3 loop: CASSQGPGTSGSGELFF. The CDR3 nucleotides are TGCGCCAGCAGCCAAGGCCCTGGGACTAGCGGGAGCGGGGAGCTGTTTTTT.

The V and J genes are TRBV2 and TRBJ1-2; 8 bases are shared with TRBD1. CDR3 length equals 13 residues. Germline CDR1 is SNHLY and CDR2 is FYNNEI. V was clipped by 7 bases and J by 8 bases; unmatched bases: 9. This CDR3 is CASNLDRVEGYTF. DNA for the CDR3: TGTGCCAGCAATCTGGACAGGGTAGAGGGCTACACCTTC.

The gene calls are TRBV11-2 and TRBJ2-7, with a possible D match to TRBD1 (5 bases). Trimming removed 3 bases from V and 6 bases from J, with 15 bases in between. The CDR3 runs to 14 residues. Germline values: CDR1 SGHAT, CDR2 FQNNGV. The CDR3 DNA is TGTGCCAGCAGCTTTGCAGGGTCATTCGGCGAGCAGTACGTC. It is translated as CASSFAGSFGEQYV.

V usage is TRBV6-5 and J usage is TRBJ1-6; D may be TRBD1 (6 bases). Germline assignment: CDR1 MNHEY and CDR2 SVGAGI. The CDR3 is 15 amino acids. The V gene lost 0 bases and the J gene lost 10 bases, with 13 bases spanning the gap. Here the CDR3 reads CASSYSGGGDSPLHF. The CDR3 coding sequence is TGTGCCAGCAGTTACTCCGGAGGGGGAGACTCACCCCTCCACTTT.

V gene TRBV18 combines with J gene TRBJ2-7; D unresolved. V was clipped by 8 bases and J by 6 bases, with 17 bases between them. The CDR3 consists of 13 residues. Germline V CDR1 and CDR2: KGHSH, LQKENI. The chain's CDR3 is CASTYFGVIEQYV. The DNA of the CDR3 is TGTGCCAGCACCTATTTTGGGGTGATCGAGCAGTACGTC.

This rearrangement joins TRBV19 to TRBJ2-7; 14 positions agree with TRBD2. Germline-derived CDR1 and CDR2 are LNHDA and SQIVND (reference sequence). V was clipped by 5 bases and J by 7 bases; unmatched bases: 7. The CDR3 consists of 15 residues. The CDR3 here is CASSSGTSGSWEQYF. As DNA, the CDR3 is TGTGCCAGTAGTTCCGGGACTAGCGGGAGTTGGGAGCAGTACTTC.

The rearrangement links TRBV5-1 to TRBJ2-5, with D maybe TRBD1 (7 bases). Germline V lookup: CDR1 SGHRS, CDR2 YFSETQ. The CDR3 loop spans 14 amino acids. Trimming removed 2 bases at V and 7 bases at J, with 15 bases between. The CDR3 DNA follows: TGCGCCAGCAGCTTCGACAGGCAGGGGGGGACCCAGTACTTC. Amino acid sequence: CASSFDRQGGTQYF.

V usage is TRBV7-2 and J usage is TRBJ2-2; tentatively, D is TRBD2 (5 bases). The CDR3 covers 16 residues. Germline CDR1 reads SGHTA; CDR2 reads FQGNSA. V lost 5 bases to trimming and J lost 0 bases, with 13 bases between them. CDR3 in DNA: TGTGCCAGCAGCGGAGTGGTAGCGCCGAACACCGGGGAGCTGTTTTTT. Amino acids: CASSGVVAPNTGELFF. The full variable domain, rest sourced from reference TRBV7-2 and TRBJ2-2, is GAGVSQSPSNKVTEKGKDVELRCDPISGHTALYWYRQSLGQGLEFLIYFQGNSAPDKSGLPSDRFSAERTGGSVSTLTIQRTQQEDSAVYLCASSGVVAPNTGELFFGEGSRLTVL.

This sequence joins TRBV18 and TRBJ1-5; D unclear. Per the germline V gene, CDR1 is KGHSH and CDR2 is LQKENI. Trimming cost V 1 base and J 0 bases, with 7 bases left between them. The CDR3 length is 15 residues. The CDR3 DNA is TGTGCCAGCTCACCACTTGGGAGTAGCAATCAGCCCCAGCATTTT. This sequence encodes CASSPLGSSNQPQHF.

The rearrangement uses TRBV2 and TRBJ2-5, with D perhaps matching TRBD2 (6 bases). CDR1 is SNHLY, CDR2 FYNNEI, per germline. The CDR3 loop spans 14 amino acids. Trimming stripped 8 bases from V and 1 base from J, with 14 bases between. The CDR3 here is CASRRRDFQETQYF. The CDR3 DNA reads TGTGCCAGCCGACGCCGGGACTTCCAAGAGACCCAGTACTTC.

The rearrangement uses TRBV30 and TRBJ2-7; tentative D call: TRBD1 (5 bases). Germline lookup yields CDR1 GTSNPN and CDR2 SVGIG (reference sequence). This CDR3 contains 13 residues. V was clipped by 0 bases and J by 6 bases, with 12 bases between them. Here the CDR3 reads CAWSVVRGREQYF. The CDR3 DNA is TGTGCCTGGAGTGTTGTTAGGGGCCGCGAGCAGTACTTC.

The chain is built from TRBV6-6 and TRBJ1-2; D ambiguous. Germline values: CDR1 MNHNY, CDR2 SVGAGI (reference sequence). V was trimmed by 1 base and J by 2 bases, leaving 8 bases between them. The CDR3 extends over 14 amino acids. The CDR3 DNA is TGTGCCAGCAGTTACTGGCGAGGGAACTATGGCTACACCTTC. It is translated as CASSYWRGNYGYTF.

The chain has TRBV5-6 and TRBJ1-3, with TRBD1 identical over 9 bases. Germline V gene data show CDR1 as SGHDT and CDR2 as YYEEEE. This CDR3 has 16 residues. V gave up 0 bases and J gave up 2 bases; unmatched junction bases: 3. The DNA of the CDR3 is TGTGCCAGCAGCTTGGTAGGGGACAGGGCTGGAAACACCATATATTTT. Protein product: CASSLVGDRAGNTIYF.

The chain employs TRBV19 and TRBJ1-5, with TRBD1 identical over 8 bases. CDR1 and CDR2 (germline): LNHDA, SQIVND (reference sequence). With V trimmed by 6 bases and J by 7 bases, 14 bases remained unmatched. The CDR3 has 16 amino acids. The CDR3 region has the DNA TGTGCCAGTAGCCACGGAAGGCGGACAGGGTACCAGCCCCAGCATTTT. Translating gives CASSHGRRTGYQPQHF.

This chain uses TRBV7-2 with TRBJ2-1, with 12 bases that match TRBD1. The CDR3 has 19 residues. Germline loops: CDR1 SGHTA, CDR2 FQGNSA. V lost 4 bases, J lost 7 bases, and 17 bases stayed unmatched. The CDR3 sequence: CASSSTGQGARGRENEQFF. For the CDR3, the DNA is TGTGCCAGCAGCTCAACGGGACAGGGGGCAAGGGGAAGGGAAAATGAGCAGTTCTTC.

This clone was seen more than once but under ten times. This chain uses TRBV11-1 with TRBJ2-5, with D uncertain. The CDR3 runs to 12 residues. Germline V gene sequence: CDR1 SGHAT, CDR2 FQDESV (reference sequence). V dropped 5 bases and J dropped 0 bases, with 4 bases sitting between them. The CDR3 loop reads CASSAHQETQYF. CDR3 nucleotides: TGTGCCAGCAGCGCCCACCAAGAGACCCAGTACTTC.

This clone was seen only a few times. The V and J genes are TRBV23-1 and TRBJ1-4; TRBD1 is a possible D gene (5 bases). TRBV23-1 is an open reading frame whose function is uncertain. The CDR3 totals 17 residues. V was shortened by 4 bases and J by 6 bases, with 21 bases between the two germline ends. CDR3 DNA: TGCGCCAGCAGTCTCGACGTCCCGAAGGGGAGGGATGAAAAACTGTTTTTT. It codes for CASSLDVPKGRDEKLFF.